The clone carrying this T cell receptor beta chain turned up a few times. The data were taken from a study of blood T cells in healthy people across ages. Germline V CDR1 and CDR2: SQVTM, ANQGSEA. V was shortened by 5 bases and J by 3 bases, with 25 bases between the two germline ends. This CDR3 spans 17 amino acids. Next came a second PCR, run for about 6 to 11 cycles, which used a sample-barcoded 5' primer along with a J-beta primer mix. Each TCR beta cDNA got a 12-nucleotide random molecular identifier. TCRdb analysed the 5' RACE reads with MiXCR anew, one entry per CDR3 protein. This table has about 1,500,000 distinct CDR3 sequences, about 43% appearing once.

The TCR originated in a woman aged 18-29 years in good health. Sequenced: blood. The chain has TRBV29-1 and TRBJ1-2; a weak D match, TRBD1 (5 bases). For the CDR3, the DNA is TGCAGCGTTCGCGGGGAGGGGAGGAGACTGGTAGACTATGGCTACACCTTC. Protein sequence: CSVRGEGRRLVDYGYTF.